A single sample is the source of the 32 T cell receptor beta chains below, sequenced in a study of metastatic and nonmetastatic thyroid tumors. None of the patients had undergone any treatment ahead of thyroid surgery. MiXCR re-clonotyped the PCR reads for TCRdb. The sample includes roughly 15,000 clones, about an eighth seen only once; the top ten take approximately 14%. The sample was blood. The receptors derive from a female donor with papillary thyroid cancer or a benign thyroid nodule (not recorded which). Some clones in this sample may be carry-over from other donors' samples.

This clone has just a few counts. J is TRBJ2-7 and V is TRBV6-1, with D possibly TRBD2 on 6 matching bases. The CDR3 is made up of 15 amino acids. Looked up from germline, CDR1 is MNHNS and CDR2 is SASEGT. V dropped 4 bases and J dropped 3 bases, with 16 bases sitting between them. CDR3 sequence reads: CASSASGEGGYEQYF. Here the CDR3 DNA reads TGTGCCAGCAGTGCGTCCGGCGAGGGAGGCTACGAGCAGTACTTC.

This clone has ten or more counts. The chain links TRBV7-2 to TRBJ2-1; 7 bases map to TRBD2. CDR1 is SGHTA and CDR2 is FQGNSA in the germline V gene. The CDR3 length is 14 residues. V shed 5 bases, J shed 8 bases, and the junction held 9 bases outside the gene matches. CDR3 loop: CASSRAGIGYEQFF. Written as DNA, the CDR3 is TGTGCCAGCAGCAGAGCGGGAATAGGGTATGAGCAGTTCTTC.

The CDR3: CAIPPGSFLGSDTQYF. In DNA, the CDR3 is TGTGCCATCCCTCCCGGTAGCTTTCTAGGGTCAGATACGCAGTATTTT. The chain is built from TRBV19 and TRBJ2-3; the D is unclear. Germline values: CDR1 LNHDA, CDR2 SQIVND (reference sequence). Trimming took 10 bases from V and 4 from J, leaving 24 bases between them. This CDR3 spans 16 amino acids.

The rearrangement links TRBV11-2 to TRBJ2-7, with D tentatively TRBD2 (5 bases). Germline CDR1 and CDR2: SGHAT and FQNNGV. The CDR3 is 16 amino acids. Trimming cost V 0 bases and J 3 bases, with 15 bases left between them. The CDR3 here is CASSLERARTVYEQYF. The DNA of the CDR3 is TGTGCCAGCAGCTTAGAGCGGGCCAGAACCGTCTACGAGCAGTACTTC.

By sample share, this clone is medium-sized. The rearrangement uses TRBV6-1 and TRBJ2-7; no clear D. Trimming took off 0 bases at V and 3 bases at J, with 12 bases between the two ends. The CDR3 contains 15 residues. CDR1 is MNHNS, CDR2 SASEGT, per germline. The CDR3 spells CASSEAPTAHYEQYF. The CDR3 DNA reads TGTGCCAGCAGTGAAGCTCCAACAGCTCACTACGAGCAGTACTTC.

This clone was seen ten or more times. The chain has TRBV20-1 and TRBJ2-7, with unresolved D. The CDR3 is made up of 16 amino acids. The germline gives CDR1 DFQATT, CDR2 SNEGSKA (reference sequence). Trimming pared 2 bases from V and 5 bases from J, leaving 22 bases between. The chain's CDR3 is CSARQNRASSKDEQYF. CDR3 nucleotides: TGCAGTGCTAGACAAAATCGGGCTTCCTCGAAGGACGAGCAGTACTTC.

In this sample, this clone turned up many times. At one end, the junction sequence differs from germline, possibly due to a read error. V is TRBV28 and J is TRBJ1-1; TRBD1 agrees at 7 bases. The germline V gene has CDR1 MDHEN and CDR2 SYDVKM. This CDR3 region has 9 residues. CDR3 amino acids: CASSDGQDF. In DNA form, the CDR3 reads TGTGCCAGCAGCGACGGACAGGACTTT.

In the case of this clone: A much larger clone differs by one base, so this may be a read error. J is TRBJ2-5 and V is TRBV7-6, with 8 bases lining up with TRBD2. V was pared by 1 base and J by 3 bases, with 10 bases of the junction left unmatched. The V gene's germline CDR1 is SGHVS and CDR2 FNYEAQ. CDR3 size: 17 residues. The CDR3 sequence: CASSLGPMGSGKETQYF. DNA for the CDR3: TGTGCCAGCAGCTTAGGCCCAATGGGTAGCGGGAAAGAGACCCAGTACTTC.

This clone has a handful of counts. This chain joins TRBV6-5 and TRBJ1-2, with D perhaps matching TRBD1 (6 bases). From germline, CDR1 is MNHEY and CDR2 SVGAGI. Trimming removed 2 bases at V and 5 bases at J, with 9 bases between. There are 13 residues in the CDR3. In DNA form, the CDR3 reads TGTGCCAGCAGTTACGGGGACATTTATGGCTACACCTTC. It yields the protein CASSYGDIYGYTF.

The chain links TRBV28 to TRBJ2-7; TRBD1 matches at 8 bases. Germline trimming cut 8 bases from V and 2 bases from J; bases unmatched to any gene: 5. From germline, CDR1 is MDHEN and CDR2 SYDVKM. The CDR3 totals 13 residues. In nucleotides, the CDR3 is TGTGCCAGCCAGGGGGCCGGGGCCTACGAGCAGTACGTC. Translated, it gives CASQGAGAYEQYV.

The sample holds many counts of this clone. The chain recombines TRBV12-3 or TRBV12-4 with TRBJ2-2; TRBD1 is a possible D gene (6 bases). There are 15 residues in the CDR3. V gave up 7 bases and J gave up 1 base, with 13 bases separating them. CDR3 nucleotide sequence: TGTGCCAGCACCCGGGGACAACGGAACACCGGGGAGCTGTTTTTT. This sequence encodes CASTRGQRNTGELFF.

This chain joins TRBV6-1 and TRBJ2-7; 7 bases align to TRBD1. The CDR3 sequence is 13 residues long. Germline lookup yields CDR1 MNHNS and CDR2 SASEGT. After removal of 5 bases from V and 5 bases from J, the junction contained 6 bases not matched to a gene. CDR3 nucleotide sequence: TGTGCCAGCAGTATTTTACAGGGGAACGAGCAGTACTTC. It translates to CASSILQGNEQYF.

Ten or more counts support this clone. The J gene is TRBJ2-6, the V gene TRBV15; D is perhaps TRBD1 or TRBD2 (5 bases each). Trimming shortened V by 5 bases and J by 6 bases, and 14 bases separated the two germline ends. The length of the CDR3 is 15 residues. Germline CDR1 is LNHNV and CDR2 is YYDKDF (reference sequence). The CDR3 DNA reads TGTGCCACCAGCTCCCCCCCGGGGACGGCCAACGTCCTGACTTTC. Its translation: CATSSPPGTANVLTF.

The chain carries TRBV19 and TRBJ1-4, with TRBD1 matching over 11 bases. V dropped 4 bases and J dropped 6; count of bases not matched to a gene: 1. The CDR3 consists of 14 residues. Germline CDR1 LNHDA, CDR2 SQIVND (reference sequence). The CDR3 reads CASSRTGGHEKLFF. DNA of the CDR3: TGTGCCAGTAGTAGGACAGGGGGCCATGAAAAACTGTTTTTT. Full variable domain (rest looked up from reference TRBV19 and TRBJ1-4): DGGITQSPKYLFRKEGQNVTLSCEQNLNHDAMYWYRQDPGQGLRLIYYSQIVNDFQKGDIAEGYSVSREKKESFPLTVTSAQKNPTAFYLCASSRTGGHEKLFFGSGTQLSVL.

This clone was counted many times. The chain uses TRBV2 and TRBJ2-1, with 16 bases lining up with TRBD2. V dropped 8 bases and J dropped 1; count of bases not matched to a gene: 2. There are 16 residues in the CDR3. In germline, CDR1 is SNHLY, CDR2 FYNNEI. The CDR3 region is CASGTSGRGSYNEQFF. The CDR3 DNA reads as TGTGCCAGCGGGACTAGCGGGAGGGGATCCTACAATGAGCAGTTCTTC.

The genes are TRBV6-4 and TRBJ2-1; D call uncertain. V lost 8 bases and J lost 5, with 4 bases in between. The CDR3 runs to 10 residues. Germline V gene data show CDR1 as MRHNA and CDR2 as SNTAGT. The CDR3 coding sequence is TGTGCCAGCCGCGACAATGAGCAGTTCTTC. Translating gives CASRDNEQFF.

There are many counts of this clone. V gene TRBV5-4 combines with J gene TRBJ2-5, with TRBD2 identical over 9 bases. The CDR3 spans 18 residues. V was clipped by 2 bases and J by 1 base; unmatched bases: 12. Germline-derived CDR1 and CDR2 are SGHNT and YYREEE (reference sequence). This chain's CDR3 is CASSFPAGGPSGQETQYF. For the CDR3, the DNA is TGTGCCAGCAGCTTCCCGGCGGGAGGGCCCTCTGGCCAAGAGACCCAGTACTTC.

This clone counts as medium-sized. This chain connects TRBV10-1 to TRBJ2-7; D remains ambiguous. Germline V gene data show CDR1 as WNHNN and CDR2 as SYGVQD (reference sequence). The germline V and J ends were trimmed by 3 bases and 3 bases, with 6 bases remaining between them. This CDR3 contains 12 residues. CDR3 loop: CASSELNYEQYF. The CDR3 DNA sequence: TGCGCCAGCAGTGAACTGAACTACGAGCAGTACTTC.

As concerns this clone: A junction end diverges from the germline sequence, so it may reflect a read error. CDR3 nucleotides: TGTGCCAGCATTTTAGGGGGCAACATCAATCAGCCCCAGCATTTT. Its translation is CASILGGNINQPQHF. The chain carries TRBV28 and TRBJ1-5; 7 nucleotides line up with TRBD1. This CDR3 has 15 amino acids. Germline values: CDR1 MDHEN, CDR2 SYDVKM.

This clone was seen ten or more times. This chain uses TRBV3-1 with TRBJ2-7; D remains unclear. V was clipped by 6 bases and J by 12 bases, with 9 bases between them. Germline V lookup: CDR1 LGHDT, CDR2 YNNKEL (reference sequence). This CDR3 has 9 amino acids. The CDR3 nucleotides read TGTGCCAGCAGTCTTATGAGGTACTTC. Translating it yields CASSLMRYF.

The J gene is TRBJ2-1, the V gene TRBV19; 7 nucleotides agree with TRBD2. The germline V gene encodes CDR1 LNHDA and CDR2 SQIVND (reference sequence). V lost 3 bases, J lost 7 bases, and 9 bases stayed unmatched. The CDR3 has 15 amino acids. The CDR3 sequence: CASSIGGSGRNEQFF. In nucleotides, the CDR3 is TGTGCCAGTAGTATCGGCGGGAGTGGTCGAAATGAGCAGTTCTTC.

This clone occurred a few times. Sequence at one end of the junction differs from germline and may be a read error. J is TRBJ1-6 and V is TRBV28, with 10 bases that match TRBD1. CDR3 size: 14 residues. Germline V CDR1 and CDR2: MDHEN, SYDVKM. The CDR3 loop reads CASRSTGGFSPLNF. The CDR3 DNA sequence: TGTGCCAGCAGGTCGACAGGGGGCTTCTCACCACTCAACTTT.

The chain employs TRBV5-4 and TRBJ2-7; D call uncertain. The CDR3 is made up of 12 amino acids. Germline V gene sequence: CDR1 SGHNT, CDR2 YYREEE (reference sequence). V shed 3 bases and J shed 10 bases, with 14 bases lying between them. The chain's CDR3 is CASSSPDSGQYF. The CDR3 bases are TGTGCCAGCAGCTCCCCAGACTCCGGACAGTACTTC.

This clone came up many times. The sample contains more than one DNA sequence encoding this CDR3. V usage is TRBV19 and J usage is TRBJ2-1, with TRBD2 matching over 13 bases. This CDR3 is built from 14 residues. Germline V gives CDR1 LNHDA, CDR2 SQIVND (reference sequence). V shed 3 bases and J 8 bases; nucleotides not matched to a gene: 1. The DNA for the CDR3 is TGTGCCAGTAGTATCGGACTAGCGGGGGATGAGCAGTTCTTC. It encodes CASSIGLAGDEQFF. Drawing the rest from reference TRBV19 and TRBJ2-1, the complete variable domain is DGGITQSPKYLFRKEGQNVTLSCEQNLNHDAMYWYRQDPGQGLRLIYYSQIVNDFQKGDIAEGYSVSREKKESFPLTVTSAQKNPTAFYLCASSIGLAGDEQFFGPGTRLTVL.

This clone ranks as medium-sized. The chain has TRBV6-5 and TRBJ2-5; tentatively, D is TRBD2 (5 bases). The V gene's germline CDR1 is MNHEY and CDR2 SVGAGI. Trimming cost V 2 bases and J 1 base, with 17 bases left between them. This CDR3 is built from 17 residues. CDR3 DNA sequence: TGTGCCAGCAGTTACGGCCGTTCGTCCGCGGGCCAAGAGACCCAGTACTTC. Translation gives CASSYGRSSAGQETQYF.

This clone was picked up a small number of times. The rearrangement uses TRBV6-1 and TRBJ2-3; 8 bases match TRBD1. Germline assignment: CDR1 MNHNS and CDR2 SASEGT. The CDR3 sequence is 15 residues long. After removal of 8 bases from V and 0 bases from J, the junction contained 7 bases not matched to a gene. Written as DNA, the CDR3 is TGTGCCAGCCGAAGTACAGGGGGTAGCACAGATACGCAGTATTTT. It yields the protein CASRSTGGSTDTQYF.

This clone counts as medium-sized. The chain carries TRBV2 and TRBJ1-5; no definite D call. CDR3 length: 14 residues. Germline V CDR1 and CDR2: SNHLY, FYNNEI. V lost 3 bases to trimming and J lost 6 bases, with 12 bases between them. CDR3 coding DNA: TGTGCCAGCAGTGATTGGGAGTTGGCTCAGCCCCAGCATTTT. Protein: CASSDWELAQPQHF.

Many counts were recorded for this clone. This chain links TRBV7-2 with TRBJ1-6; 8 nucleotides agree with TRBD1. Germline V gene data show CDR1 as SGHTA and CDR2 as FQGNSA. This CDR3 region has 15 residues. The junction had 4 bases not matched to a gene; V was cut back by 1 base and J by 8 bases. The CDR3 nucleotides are TGTGCCAGCAGCTTAGGGCGGACAGGGTATTCACCCCTCCACTTT. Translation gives CASSLGRTGYSPLHF. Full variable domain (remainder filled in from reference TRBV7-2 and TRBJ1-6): GAGVSQSPSNKVTEKGKDVELRCDPISGHTALYWYRQSLGQGLEFLIYFQGNSAPDKSGLPSDRFSAERTGGSVSTLTIQRTQQEDSAVYLCASSLGRTGYSPLHFGNGTRLTVT.

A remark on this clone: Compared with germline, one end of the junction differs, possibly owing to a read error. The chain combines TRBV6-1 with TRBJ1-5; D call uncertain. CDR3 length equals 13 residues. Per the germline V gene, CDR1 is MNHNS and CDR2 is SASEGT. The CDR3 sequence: CASSEWAGQTQNF. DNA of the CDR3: TGTGCCAGCAGTGAATGGGCGGGTCAGACCCAGAATTTT.

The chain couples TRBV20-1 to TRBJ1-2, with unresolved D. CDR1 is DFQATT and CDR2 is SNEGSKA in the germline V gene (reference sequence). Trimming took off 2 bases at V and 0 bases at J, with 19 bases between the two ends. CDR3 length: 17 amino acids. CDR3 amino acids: CSARPPNRRLANYGYTF. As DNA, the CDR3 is TGCAGTGCTAGACCCCCAAATAGACGGCTTGCTAACTATGGCTACACCTTC.

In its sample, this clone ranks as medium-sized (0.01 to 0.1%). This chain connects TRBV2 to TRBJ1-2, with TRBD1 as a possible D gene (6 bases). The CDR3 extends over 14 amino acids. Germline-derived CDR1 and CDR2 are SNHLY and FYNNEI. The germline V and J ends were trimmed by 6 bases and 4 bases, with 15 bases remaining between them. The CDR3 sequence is CASSETGGAYGYTF. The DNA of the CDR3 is TGTGCCAGCAGCGAAACGGGGGGCGCCTATGGCTACACCTTC.

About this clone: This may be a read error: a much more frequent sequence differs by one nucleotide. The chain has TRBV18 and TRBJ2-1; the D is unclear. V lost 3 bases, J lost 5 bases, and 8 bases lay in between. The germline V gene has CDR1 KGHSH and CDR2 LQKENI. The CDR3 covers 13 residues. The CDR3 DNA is TGTGCCAGCTCACCGACGCGGAACAATGAGCAGTTCTTC. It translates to CASSPTRNNEQFF.